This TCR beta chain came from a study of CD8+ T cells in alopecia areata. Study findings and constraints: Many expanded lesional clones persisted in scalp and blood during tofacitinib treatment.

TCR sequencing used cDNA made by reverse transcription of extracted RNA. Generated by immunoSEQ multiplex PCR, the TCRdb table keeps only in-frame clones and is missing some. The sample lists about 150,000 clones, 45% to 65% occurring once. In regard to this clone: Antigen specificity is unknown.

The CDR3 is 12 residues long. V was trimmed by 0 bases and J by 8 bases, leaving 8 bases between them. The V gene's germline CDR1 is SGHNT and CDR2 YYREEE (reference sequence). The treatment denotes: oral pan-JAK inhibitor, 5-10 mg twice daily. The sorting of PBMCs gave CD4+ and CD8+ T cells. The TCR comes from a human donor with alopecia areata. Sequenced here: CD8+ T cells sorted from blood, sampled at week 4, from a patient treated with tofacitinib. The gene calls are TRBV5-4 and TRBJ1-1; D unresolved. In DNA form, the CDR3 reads TGTGCCAGCAGCTTGGGTGCCCTCGAAGCTTTCTTT. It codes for CASSLGALEAFF.